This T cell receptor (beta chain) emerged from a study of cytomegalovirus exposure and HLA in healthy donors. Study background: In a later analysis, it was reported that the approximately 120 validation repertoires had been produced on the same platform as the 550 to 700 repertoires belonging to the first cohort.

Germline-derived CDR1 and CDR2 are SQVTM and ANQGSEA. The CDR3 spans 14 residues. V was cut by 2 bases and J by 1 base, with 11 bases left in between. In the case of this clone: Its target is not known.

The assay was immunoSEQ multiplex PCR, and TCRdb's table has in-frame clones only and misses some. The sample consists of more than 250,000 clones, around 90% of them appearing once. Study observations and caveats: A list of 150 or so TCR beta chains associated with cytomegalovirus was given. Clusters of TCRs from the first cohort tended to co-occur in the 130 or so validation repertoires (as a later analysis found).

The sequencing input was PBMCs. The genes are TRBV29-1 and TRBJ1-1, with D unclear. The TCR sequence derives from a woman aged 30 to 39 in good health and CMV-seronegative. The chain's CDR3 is CSVESRVGNTEAFF. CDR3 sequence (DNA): TGCAGCGTTGAATCCCGGGTAGGGAACACTGAAGCTTTCTTT.